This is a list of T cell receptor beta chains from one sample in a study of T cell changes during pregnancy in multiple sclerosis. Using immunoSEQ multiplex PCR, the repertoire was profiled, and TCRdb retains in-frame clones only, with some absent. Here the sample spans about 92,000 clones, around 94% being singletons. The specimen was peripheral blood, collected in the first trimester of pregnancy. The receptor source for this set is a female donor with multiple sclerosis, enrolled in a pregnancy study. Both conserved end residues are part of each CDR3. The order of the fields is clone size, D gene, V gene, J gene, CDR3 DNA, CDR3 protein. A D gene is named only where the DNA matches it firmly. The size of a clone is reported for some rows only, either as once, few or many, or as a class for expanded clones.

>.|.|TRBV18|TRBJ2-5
TGTGCCAGCTCACCGACAGGCACAGAGACCCAGTACTTC
CASSPTGTETQYF
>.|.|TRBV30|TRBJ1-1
TGTGCCTGGAGTGTATATCGGCAGGGGATGTACACTGAAGCTTTCTTT
CAWSVYRQGMYTEAFF
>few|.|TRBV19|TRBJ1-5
TGTGCCAGTAGTATAGGGGGAGACGGTCAGCCCCAGCATTTT
CASSIGGDGQPQHF
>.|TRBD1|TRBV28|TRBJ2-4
TGTGCCAGCAGTCCCCTGGTCATCGGACAGGGGTACAAAAACATTCAGTACTTC
CASSPLVIGQGYKNIQYF
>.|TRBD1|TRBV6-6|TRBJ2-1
TGTGCCAGCAAGATGAGACAGGGGGTGCAGGATGAGCAGTTCTTC
CASKMRQGVQDEQFF
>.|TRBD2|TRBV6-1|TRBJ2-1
TGTGCCAGCAGTCCTGCAACTAGCGGCAGTGAGCAGTTCTTC
CASSPATSGSEQFF
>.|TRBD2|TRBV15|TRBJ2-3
TGTGCCACCAGCTTACTAGCGGGAGCCTCAGCGCAGTATTTT
CATSLLAGASAQYF
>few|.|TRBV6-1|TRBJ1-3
TGTGCCAGCAACCAGATCTTCACCTCCATATATTTT
CASNQIFTSIYF
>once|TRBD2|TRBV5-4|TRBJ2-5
TGTGCCAGCAGCGGGGGACTAGCGCAAGAGACCCAGTACTTC
CASSGGLAQETQYF
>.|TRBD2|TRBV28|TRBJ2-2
TGTGCCAGCAGTTTAGGTAGCGGGCCACCGAACACCGGGGAGCTGTTTTTT
CASSLGSGPPNTGELFF
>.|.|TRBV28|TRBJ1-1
TGTGCCAGCAGTTTACTTCAGGGTTTGAACACTGAAGCTTTCTTT
CASSLLQGLNTEAFF
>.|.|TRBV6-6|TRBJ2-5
TGTGCCAGCTCTGAGGACAGACAGACCCAGTACTTC
CASSEDRQTQYF
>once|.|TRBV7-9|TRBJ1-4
TGTGCCAGCAGCCCAGGAGGGGAAAAACTGTTTTTT
CASSPGGEKLFF
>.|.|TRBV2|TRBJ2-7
TGTGCCAGCAGTGAACAGGGGTCGTCCTACGAGCAGTACTTC
CASSEQGSSYEQYF
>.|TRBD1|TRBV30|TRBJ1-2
TGTGCCTGCGGGACAGGCTATGGCTACACCTTC
CACGTGYGYTF
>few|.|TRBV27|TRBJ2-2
TGTGCCAGCACCGATGGACTAAGCACCGGGGAGCTGTTTTTT
CASTDGLSTGELFF
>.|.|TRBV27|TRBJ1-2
TGTGCCAGCAGTTTATCGGGGGCCGCCGGCTACACCTTC
CASSLSGAAGYTF
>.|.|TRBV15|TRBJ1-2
TGTGCCACCAGCCGGAGAGGACAGAGGCAAAATGGCTACACCTTC
CATSRRGQRQNGYTF
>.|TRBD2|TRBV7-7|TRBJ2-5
TGTGCTAGCAGCTTACGGGAGGCTAGCGGGAGTGAGACCCAGTACTTC
CASSLREASGSETQYF
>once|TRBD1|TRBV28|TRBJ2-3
TGTGCCAGCAGTTTAGCCCCTCTCTTTCCAACCGGGACAGGGTCCACAGATACGCAGTATTTT
CASSLAPLFPTGTGSTDTQYF
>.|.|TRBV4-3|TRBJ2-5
TGCGCCAGCAGCCCCAGATTGGGCCTAATAGCGGAGACCCAGTACTTC
CASSPRLGLIAETQYF
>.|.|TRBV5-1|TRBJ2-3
TGCGCCAGCAGCTTGATCCGTGGGCCGGCCTATCCGCAGTATTTT
CASSLIRGPAYPQYF
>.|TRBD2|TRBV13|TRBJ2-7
TGTGCCAGCAGCTTAGCCTACGCTAGCGGGAGCTCCTACGAGCAGTACTTC
CASSLAYASGSSYEQYF
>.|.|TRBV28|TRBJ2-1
TGTGCCAGCAGTTTAGTTGGGGGGGCTGAGCAGTTCTTC
CASSLVGGAEQFF
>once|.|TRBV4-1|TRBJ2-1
TGCGCCAGCAGCCAAGATCGGACGCTAGGGGTCTATGAGCAGTTCTTC
CASSQDRTLGVYEQFF
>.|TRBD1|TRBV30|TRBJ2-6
TGTGCCTGGAACACAGGGGGCTGGGCCAACGTCCTGACTTTC
CAWNTGGWANVLTF
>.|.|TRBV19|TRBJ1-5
TGTGCCAGTAGCGCAGCGAGCTCCAATCAGCCCCAGCATTTT
CASSAASSNQPQHF
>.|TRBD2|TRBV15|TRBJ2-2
TGTGCCACCAGCACCCGACTAGCGGGAGGGCCGGGCGGGGAGCTGTTTTTT
CATSTRLAGGPGGELFF
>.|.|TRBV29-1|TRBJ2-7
TGCAGCGTTAAACCGGGAACCACTACCTACGAGCAGTACTTC
CSVKPGTTTYEQYF
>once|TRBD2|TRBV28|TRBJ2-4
TGTGCCAGCAGTTTTGTGACTAGCGGGACCAAAAACATTCAGTACTTC
CASSFVTSGTKNIQYF
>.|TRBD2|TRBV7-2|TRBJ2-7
TGTGCCAGCAGCTCAAATACGGGGACTAGCGGGCGTAATGAGCAGTACTTC
CASSSNTGTSGRNEQYF
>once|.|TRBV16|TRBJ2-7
TGTGCCAGCAGCCAATCGAGTCACCCCTACGAGCAGTACTTC
CASSQSSHPYEQYF
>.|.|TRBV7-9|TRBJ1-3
TGTGCCAGCAGCTTCGCAGGAAGCTCTGGAAACACCATATATTTT
CASSFAGSSGNTIYF
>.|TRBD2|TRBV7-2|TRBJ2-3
TGTGCCAGCAGCCAACCTAGCGGGAGGGCCGGTTCGGATACGCAGTATTTT
CASSQPSGRAGSDTQYF
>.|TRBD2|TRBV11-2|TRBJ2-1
TGTGCCAGCAGCTTGGGTGGCGGGAGTCGGTACAATGAGCAGTTCTTC
CASSLGGGSRYNEQFF
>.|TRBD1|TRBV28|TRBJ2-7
TGTGCCAGCAGAAGCCCCCATGGGACAGGGGGCTTCTACGAGCAGTACTTC
CASRSPHGTGGFYEQYF
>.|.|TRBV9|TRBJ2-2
TGTGCCAGCAGCGTAGCTGGCAAATCTACCGGGGAGCTGTTTTTT
CASSVAGKSTGELFF
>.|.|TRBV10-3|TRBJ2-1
TGTGCCATCAAGGGGGGGAGGGCCTCTGGGGGCTCCTACAATGAGCAGTTCTTC
CAIKGGRASGGSYNEQFF
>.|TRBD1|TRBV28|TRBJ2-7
TGTGCCAGCAGATCGGTGACAGGGGCCTACGAGCAGTACTTC
CASRSVTGAYEQYF
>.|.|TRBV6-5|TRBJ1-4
TGTGCCAGCAGTCCCTTTACTAATGAAAAACTGTTTTTT
CASSPFTNEKLFF
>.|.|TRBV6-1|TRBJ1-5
TGTGCCAGCAGTGGACAGATGGGGGGTTATAGCAATCAGCCCCAGCATTTT
CASSGQMGGYSNQPQHF
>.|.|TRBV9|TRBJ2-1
TGTGCCAGCAGCGTAGCCCGGGCCCTGGACATTAATGAGCAGTTCTTC
CASSVARALDINEQFF
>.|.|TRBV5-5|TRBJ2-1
TGTGCCAGCAGCTTTTCACACTACAATGAGCAGTTCTTC
CASSFSHYNEQFF
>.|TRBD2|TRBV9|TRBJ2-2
TGTGCCAGCAGCGTAGTTACTAGCGGGAGGACCGGGGAGCTGTTTTTT
CASSVVTSGRTGELFF
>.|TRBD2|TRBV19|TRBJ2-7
TGTGCCAGTAGTATAGTGGAGCGGGAGGACGAGCAGTACTTC
CASSIVEREDEQYF
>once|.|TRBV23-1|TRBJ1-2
TGCGCCAGCAGCCAAGAGGGCACCTTC
CASSQEGTF
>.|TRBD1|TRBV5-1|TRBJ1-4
TGCGCCAGCAGCTCCGCCGGGACAGGGGTTGAAAAACTGTTTTTT
CASSSAGTGVEKLFF
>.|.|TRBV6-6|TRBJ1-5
TGTGCCAGCAGAAAACAGGGTTTGGTAAAAGATCAGCCCCAGCATTTT
CASRKQGLVKDQPQHF
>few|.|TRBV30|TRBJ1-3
TGTGCCTGGGAACGGTCCCGCTCTGGAAACACCATATATTTT
CAWERSRSGNTIYF
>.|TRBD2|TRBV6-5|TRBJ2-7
TGTGCCAGCAGTTCCAACTCGGGGGGGAGGGCTTACGAGCAGTACTTC
CASSSNSGGRAYEQYF
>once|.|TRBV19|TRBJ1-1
TGTGCCAGTACTCAACTCGGCGGCCGGGACACTGAAGCTTTCTTT
CASTQLGGRDTEAFF